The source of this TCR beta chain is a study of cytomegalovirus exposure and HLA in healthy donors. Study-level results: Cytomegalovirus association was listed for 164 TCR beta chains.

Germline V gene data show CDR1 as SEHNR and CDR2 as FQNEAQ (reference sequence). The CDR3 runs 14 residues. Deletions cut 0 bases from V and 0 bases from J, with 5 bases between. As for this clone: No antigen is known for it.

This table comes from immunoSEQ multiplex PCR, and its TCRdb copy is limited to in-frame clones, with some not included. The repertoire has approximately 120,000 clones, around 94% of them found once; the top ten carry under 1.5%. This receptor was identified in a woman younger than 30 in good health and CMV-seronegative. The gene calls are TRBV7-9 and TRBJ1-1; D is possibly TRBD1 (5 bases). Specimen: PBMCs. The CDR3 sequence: CASSLAGVNTEAFF. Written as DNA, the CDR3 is TGTGCCAGCAGCTTAGCAGGGGTGAACACTGAAGCTTTCTTT.